This T cell receptor beta chain emerged from a study of T cell responses to AZD1222 COVID-19 vaccine. CDR1 is MDHEN and CDR2 is SYDVKM in the germline V gene. V gave up 7 bases and J gave up 8 bases, with 20 bases separating them. The CDR3 is 15 residues long. This table comes from immunoSEQ multiplex PCR, and its TCRdb copy is limited to in-frame clones, with some not included. The sample contains about 82,000 clones, about 80% of which appear only once. To note about this clone: What it recognizes is unknown.

The study, taken as a whole, reports: Spike-specific TCR breadth and depth both grew after two AZD1222 doses. Repertoire sampling happened only post peak T cell response.

The clonotype was recovered from an adult who received the AZD1222 COVID-19 vaccine. The sequenced sample was peripheral blood, obtained 28 days after the second AZD1222 dose. The rearrangement uses TRBV28 and TRBJ1-4; D is ambiguous. The CDR3 nucleotides read TGTGCCAGCACCTCCCGCCGACCGGGAAGGGAAAAACTGTTTTTT. This sequence encodes CASTSRRPGREKLFF. Together with reference TRBV28 and TRBJ1-4, the CDR3 gives the full variable domain: DVKVTQSSRYLVKRTGEKVFLECVQDMDHENMFWYRQDPGLGLRLIYFSYDVKMKEKGDIPEGYSVSREKKERFSLILESASTNQTSMYLCASTSRRPGREKLFFGSGTQLSVL.